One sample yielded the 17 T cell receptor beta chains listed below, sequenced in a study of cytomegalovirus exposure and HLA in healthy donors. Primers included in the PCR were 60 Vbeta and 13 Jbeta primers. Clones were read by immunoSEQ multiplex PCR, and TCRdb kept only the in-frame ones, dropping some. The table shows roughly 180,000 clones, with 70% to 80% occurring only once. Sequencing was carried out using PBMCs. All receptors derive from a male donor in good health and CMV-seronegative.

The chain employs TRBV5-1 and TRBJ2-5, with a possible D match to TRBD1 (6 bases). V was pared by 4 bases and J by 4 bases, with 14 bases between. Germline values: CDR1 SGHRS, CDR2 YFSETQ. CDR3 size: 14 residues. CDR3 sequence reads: CASSEDSLRETQYF. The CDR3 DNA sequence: TGCGCCAGCAGCGAGGACAGCTTGCGAGAGACCCAGTACTTC.

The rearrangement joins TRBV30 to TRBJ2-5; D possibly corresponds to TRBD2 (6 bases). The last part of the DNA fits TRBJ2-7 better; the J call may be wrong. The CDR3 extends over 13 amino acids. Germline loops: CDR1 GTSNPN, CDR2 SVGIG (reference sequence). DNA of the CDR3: TGTGCCTGGAGTGATGGGGAGGACTACGAGCAGTACTTC. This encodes CAWSDGEDYEQYF.

The chain's CDR3 is CASSRGRGNQPQHF. The CDR3 coding sequence is TGTGCCAGCAGCAGGGGAAGGGGCAATCAGCCCCAGCATTTT. The chain links TRBV6-6 to TRBJ1-5, with a weak D call TRBD1 (6 bases). The germline V gene has CDR1 MNHNY and CDR2 SVGAGI (reference sequence). With 6 bases removed from V and 2 bases from J, the gap between germline ends came to 11 bases. The CDR3 covers 14 residues.

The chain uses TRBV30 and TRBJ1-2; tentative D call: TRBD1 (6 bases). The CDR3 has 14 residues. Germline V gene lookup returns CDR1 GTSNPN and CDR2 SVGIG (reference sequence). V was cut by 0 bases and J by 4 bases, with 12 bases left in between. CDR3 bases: TGTGCCTGGAGTGTAGAGTGGACAGTCTATGGCTACACCTTC. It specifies CAWSVEWTVYGYTF.

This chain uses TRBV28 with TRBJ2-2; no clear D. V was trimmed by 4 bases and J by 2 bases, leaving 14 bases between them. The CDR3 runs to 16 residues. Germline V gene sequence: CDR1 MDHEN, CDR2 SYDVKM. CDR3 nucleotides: TGTGCCAGCAGTTACGCCCCGAGCGATAACACCGGGGAGCTGTTTTTT. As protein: CASSYAPSDNTGELFF. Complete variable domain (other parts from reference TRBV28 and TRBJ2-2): DVKVTQSSRYLVKRTGEKVFLECVQDMDHENMFWYRQDPGLGLRLIYFSYDVKMKEKGDIPEGYSVSREKKERFSLILESASTNQTSMYLCASSYAPSDNTGELFFGEGSRLTVL.

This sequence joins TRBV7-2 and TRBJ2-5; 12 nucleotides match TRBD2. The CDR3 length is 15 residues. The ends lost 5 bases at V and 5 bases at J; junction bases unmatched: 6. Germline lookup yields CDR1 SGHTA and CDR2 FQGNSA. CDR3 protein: CASSPSGGGGETQYF. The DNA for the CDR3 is TGTGCCAGCAGCCCTAGCGGGGGGGGAGGGGAGACCCAGTACTTC.

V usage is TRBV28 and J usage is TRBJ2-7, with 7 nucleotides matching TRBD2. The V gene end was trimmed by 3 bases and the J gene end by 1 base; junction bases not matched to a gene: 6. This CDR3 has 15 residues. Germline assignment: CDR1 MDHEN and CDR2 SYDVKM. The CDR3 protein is CASSFGTKLSYEQYF. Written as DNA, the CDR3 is TGTGCCAGCAGTTTCGGGACTAAACTATCCTACGAGCAGTACTTC. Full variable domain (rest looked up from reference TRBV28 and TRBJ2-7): DVKVTQSSRYLVKRTGEKVFLECVQDMDHENMFWYRQDPGLGLRLIYFSYDVKMKEKGDIPEGYSVSREKKERFSLILESASTNQTSMYLCASSFGTKLSYEQYFGPGTRLTVT.

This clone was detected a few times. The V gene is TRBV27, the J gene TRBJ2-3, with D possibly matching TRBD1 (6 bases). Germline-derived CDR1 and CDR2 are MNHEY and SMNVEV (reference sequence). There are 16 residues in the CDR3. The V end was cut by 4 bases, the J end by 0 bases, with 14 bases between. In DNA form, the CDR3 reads TGTGCCAGCAGTTCTGGACAGCTGCTAAGCACAGATACGCAGTATTTT. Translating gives CASSSGQLLSTDTQYF.

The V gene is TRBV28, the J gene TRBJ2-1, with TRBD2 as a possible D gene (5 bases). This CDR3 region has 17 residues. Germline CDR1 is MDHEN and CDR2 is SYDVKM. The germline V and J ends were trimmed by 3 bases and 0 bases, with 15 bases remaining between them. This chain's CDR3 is CASSLGLTGFSYNEQFF. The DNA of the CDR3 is TGTGCCAGCAGTTTGGGCTTGACGGGATTCTCCTACAATGAGCAGTTCTTC.

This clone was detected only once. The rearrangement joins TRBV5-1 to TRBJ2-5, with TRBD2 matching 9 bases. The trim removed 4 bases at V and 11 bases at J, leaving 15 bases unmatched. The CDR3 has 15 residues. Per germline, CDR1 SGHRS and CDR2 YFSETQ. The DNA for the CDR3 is TGCGCCAGCAGCCCTTTAGCGGGAGCCCTCTTGGAGCAGTACTTC. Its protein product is CASSPLAGALLEQYF.

CDR3 nucleotide sequence: TGTGCCAGCAGTCTGCGGGACTATAGCACAGATACGCAGTATTTT. It codes for CASSLRDYSTDTQYF. The chain carries TRBV6-5 and TRBJ2-3, with 7 bases matching TRBD2. Germline values: CDR1 MNHEY, CDR2 SVGAGI. There are 15 residues in the CDR3. J lost 0 bases, V lost 5 bases, and 5 bases had no gene match.

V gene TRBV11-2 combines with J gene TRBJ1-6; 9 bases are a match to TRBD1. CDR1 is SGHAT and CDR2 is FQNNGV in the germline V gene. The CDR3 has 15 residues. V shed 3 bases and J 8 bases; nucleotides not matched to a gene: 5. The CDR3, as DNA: TGTGCCAGCAGCTTCCGACAGGGGGAGGATTCACCCCTCCACTTT. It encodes CASSFRQGEDSPLHF.

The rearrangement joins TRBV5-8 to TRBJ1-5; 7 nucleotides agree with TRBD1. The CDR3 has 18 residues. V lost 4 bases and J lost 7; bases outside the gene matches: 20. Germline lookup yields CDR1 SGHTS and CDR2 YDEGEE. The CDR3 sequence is CASSATGQYLSVRQPQHF. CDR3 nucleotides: TGTGCCAGCAGCGCTACGGGACAGTATTTATCAGTCCGACAGCCCCAGCATTTT.

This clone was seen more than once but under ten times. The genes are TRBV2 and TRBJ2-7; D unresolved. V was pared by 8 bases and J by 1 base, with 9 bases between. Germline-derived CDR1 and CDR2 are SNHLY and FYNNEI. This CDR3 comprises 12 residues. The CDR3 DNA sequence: TGTGCCAGCGAGAGAGAGTCCTACGAGCAGTACTTC. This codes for CASERESYEQYF. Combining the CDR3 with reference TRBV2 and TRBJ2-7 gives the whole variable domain EPEVTQTPSHQVTQMGQEVILRCVPISNHLYFYWYRQILGQKVEFLVSFYNNEISEKSEIFDDQFSVERPDGSNFTLKIRSTKLEDSAMYFCASERESYEQYFGPGTRLTVT.

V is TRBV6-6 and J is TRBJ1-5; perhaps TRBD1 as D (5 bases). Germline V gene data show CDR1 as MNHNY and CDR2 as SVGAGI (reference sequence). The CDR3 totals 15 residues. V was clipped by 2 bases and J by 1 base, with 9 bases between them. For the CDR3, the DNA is TGTGCCAGCAGTTACGGGACTCCGAGCAATCAGCCCCAGCATTTT. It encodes CASSYGTPSNQPQHF.

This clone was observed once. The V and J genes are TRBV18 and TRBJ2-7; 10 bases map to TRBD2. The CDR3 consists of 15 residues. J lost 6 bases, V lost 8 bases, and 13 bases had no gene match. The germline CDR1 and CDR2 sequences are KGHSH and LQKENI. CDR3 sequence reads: CASGSSGRALVEQYF. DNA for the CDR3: TGTGCCAGCGGGTCGAGCGGGAGGGCCTTGGTCGAGCAGTACTTC.

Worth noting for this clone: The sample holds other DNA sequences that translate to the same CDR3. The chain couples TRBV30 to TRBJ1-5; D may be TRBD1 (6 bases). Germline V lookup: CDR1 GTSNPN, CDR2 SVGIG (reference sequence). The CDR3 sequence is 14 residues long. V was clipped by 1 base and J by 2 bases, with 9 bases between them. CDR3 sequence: CAWSAGVGNQPQHF. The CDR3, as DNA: TGTGCCTGGAGTGCAGGGGTTGGCAATCAGCCCCAGCATTTT.